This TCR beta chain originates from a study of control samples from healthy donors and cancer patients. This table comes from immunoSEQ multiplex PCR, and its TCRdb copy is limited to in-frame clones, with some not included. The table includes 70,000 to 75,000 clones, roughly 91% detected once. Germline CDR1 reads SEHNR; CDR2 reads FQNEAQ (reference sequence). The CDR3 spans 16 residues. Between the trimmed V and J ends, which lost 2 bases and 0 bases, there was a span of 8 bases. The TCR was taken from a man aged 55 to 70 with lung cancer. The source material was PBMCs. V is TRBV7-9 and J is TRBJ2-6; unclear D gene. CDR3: CASSLTLTSGANVLTF. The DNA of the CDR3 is TGTGCCAGCAGCTTAACACTAACCTCTGGGGCCAACGTCCTGACTTTC.